This T cell receptor beta chain was observed in a study of cytotoxic CD8 clonotypes in ibrutinib-treated CLL. Study as a whole: Response sampling took place at median around 13 months of treatment, range 6 to 36. Study-wide findings and caveats: Baseline-level clonality went beyond age-matched healthy donors and moved in step with circulating CD8+ T-cell counts.

Worth noting for this clone: What it binds is not known.

The repertoire was sequenced with immunoSEQ multiplex PCR; TCRdb's copy has only in-frame clones and lacks some. The table lists approximately 97,000 clones, 70% to 80% of them singletons. This CDR3 contains 13 residues. Unmatched junction bases numbered 9, after V lost 4 bases and J lost 12 bases. Germline-derived CDR1 and CDR2 are LNHNV and YYDKDF (reference sequence). Sequences were derived from PBMCs, sampled after 24 months of ibrutinib treatment. The receptor's source is a human donor with chronic lymphocytic leukemia. The rearrangement links TRBV15 to TRBJ2-1; 7 bases match TRBD1. CDR3 nucleotide sequence: TGTGCCACCAGCACCGAAGGACAGGCAGTGCAGTTCTTC. This translates into CATSTEGQAVQFF.